This passage covers 20 T cell receptor beta chains from one sample sequenced in a study of early T cells in non-severe SARS-CoV-2 infection. One entry per CDR3 protein results from TCRdb running MiXCR on the 5' RACE reads. The table includes 90,000 to 120,000 distinct CDR3 sequences, 8.5% to 14% detected once. Source material: whole blood. Receptor source: an adult who was a healthcare worker with PCR-confirmed SARS-CoV-2 infection or an uninfected control (not recorded which).

The chain recombines TRBV7-8 with TRBJ2-2; unclear D gene. Trimming took 1 base from V and 0 from J, leaving 21 bases between them. From germline, CDR1 is SGHVS and CDR2 FQNEAQ. The CDR3 is made up of 20 amino acids. In DNA, the CDR3 is TGTGCCAGCAGCTTAGTGTTCGCCTCTGTCCCTGGGTCGAACACCGGGGAGCTGTTTTTT. Protein: CASSLVFASVPGSNTGELFF.

A few counts support this clonotype. The J gene is TRBJ2-5, the V gene TRBV29-1, with 8 bases matching TRBD1. The CDR3 covers 13 residues. V shed 4 bases and J 5 bases; nucleotides not matched to a gene: 6. The germline V gene encodes CDR1 SQVTM and CDR2 ANQGSEA. The CDR3 region is CSVGQGWTETQYF. In DNA, the CDR3 is TGCAGCGTTGGACAGGGGTGGACGGAGACCCAGTACTTC. The whole variable domain, filled in from reference TRBV29-1 and TRBJ2-5, reads SAVISQKPSRDICQRGTSLTIQCQVDSQVTMMFWYRQQPGQSLTLIATANQGSEATYESGFVIDKFPISRPNLTFSTLTVSNMSPEDSSIYLCSVGQGWTETQYFGPGTRLLVL.

This clonotype was found many times. The chain is built from TRBV25-1 and TRBJ1-1, with 8 bases identical to TRBD1. Losses at the gene ends were 8 bases for V and 8 bases for J; bases not matched to a gene: 7. The CDR3 totals 12 residues. Looked up from germline, CDR1 is MGHDK and CDR2 is SYGVNS. CDR3 protein: CASSIGTGEAFF. CDR3 in DNA: TGTGCCAGCTCAATCGGGACAGGCGAAGCTTTCTTT.

The CDR3: CASSVTGRDEQYF. CDR3 bases: TGTGCCAGCAGTGTCACAGGGCGGGACGAGCAGTACTTC. The V and J genes are TRBV6-1 and TRBJ2-7; tentative D call: TRBD1 (6 bases). V dropped 4 bases and J dropped 5 bases, with 12 bases sitting between them. CDR1 and CDR2 (germline): MNHNS, SASEGT. The CDR3 runs 13 residues.

The chain couples TRBV2 to TRBJ2-1, with 8 bases matching TRBD2. Germline values: CDR1 SNHLY, CDR2 FYNNEI. This CDR3 region has 15 residues. V lost 0 bases, J lost 15 bases, and 13 bases stayed unmatched. Here the CDR3 reads CASSEARGGAGAPFF. The CDR3 region has the DNA TGTGCCAGCAGTGAAGCTCGGGGTGGAGCGGGAGCCCCGTTCTTC.

The chain's CDR3 is CASSLETPGPDTQYF. CDR3 DNA: TGTGCCAGCAGCTTGGAGACTCCGGGCCCAGATACGCAGTATTTT. The gene calls are TRBV7-2 and TRBJ2-3; D gene uncertain. Trimming shortened V by 3 bases and J by 4 bases, and 14 bases separated the two germline ends. The CDR3 is made up of 15 amino acids. Per the germline V gene, CDR1 is SGHTA and CDR2 is FQGNSA.

The table lists this clonotype with a few counts. This CDR3 reads CASSLLSQPQHF. For the CDR3, the DNA is TGTGCCAGCAGTTTGCTAAGCCAGCCCCAGCATTTT. The chain carries TRBV28 and TRBJ1-5; D unresolved. This CDR3 is 12 amino acids long. Per germline, CDR1 MDHEN and CDR2 SYDVKM. The V end was cut by 3 bases, the J end by 7 bases, with 7 bases between.

This clonotype was observed a few times. The CDR3 region is CASSQSRNTGELFF. CDR3 sequence (DNA): TGTGCCAGCAGCCAGAGTAGAAACACCGGGGAGCTGTTTTTT. The chain combines TRBV14 with TRBJ2-2; D uncertain. The V end was cut by 3 bases, the J end by 2 bases, with 7 bases between. The CDR3 extends over 14 amino acids. Germline values: CDR1 SGHDN, CDR2 FVKESK.

This clonotype has only a few counts. This sequence joins TRBV25-1 and TRBJ1-5; D is undetermined. The CDR3 is made up of 13 amino acids. Germline CDR1 reads MGHDK; CDR2 reads SYGVNS. With 5 bases removed from V and 7 bases from J, the gap between germline ends came to 12 bases. CDR3 residues: CASSISLGQPQHF. CDR3 DNA sequence: TGTGCCAGCAGTATAAGTCTGGGGCAGCCCCAGCATTTT. Drawing the rest from reference TRBV25-1 and TRBJ1-5, the complete variable domain is EADIYQTPRYLVIGTGKKITLECSQTMGHDKMYWYQQDPGMELHLIHYSYGVNSTEKGDLSSESTVSRIRTEHFPLTLESARPSHTSQYLCASSISLGQPQHFGDGTRLSIL.

The J gene is TRBJ2-3, the V gene TRBV20-1, with 11 positions matching TRBD2. The CDR3 covers 14 residues. CDR1 is DFQATT and CDR2 is SNEGSKA in the germline V gene (reference sequence). The ends lost 5 bases at V and 3 bases at J; junction bases unmatched: 4. The CDR3 loop is CSARTSGRTDTQYF. The CDR3 nucleotides are TGCAGTGCTCGTACTAGCGGGAGAACAGATACGCAGTATTTT.

This clonotype was seen only a few times. This sequence joins TRBV7-2 and TRBJ2-7; no definite D call. V lost 0 bases, J lost 3 bases, and 9 bases lay in between. The germline CDR1 and CDR2 sequences are SGHTA and FQGNSA. The CDR3 is 14 residues long. The CDR3 sequence is CASSLALANYEQYF. The CDR3 coding sequence is TGTGCCAGCAGCTTAGCGCTGGCTAACTACGAGCAGTACTTC. Full variable domain (remainder filled in from reference TRBV7-2 and TRBJ2-7): GAGVSQSPSNKVTEKGKDVELRCDPISGHTALYWYRQSLGQGLEFLIYFQGNSAPDKSGLPSDRFSAERTGGSVSTLTIQRTQQEDSAVYLCASSLALANYEQYFGPGTRLTVT.

This clonotype appeared many times. The V gene is TRBV20-1, the J gene TRBJ2-5; D is ambiguous. Germline CDR1 reads DFQATT; CDR2 reads SNEGSKA (reference sequence). V gave up 1 base and J gave up 5 bases, with 8 bases separating them. The CDR3 is 12 amino acids. The CDR3 DNA reads as TGCAGTGCTAGAGCTCTTACGGAGACCCAGTACTTC. It encodes CSARALTETQYF.

Many counts were recorded for this clonotype. CDR3: CASSLLAGSSYNEQFF. The CDR3 DNA reads TGTGCCAGCAGCTTACTAGCGGGAAGCTCCTACAATGAGCAGTTCTTC. The chain is built from TRBV7-6 and TRBJ2-1; the match to TRBD2 covers 9 bases. In germline, CDR1 is SGHVS, CDR2 FNYEAQ. This CDR3 has 16 amino acids. Unmatched junction bases numbered 2, after V lost 2 bases and J lost 0 bases. The full variable domain, completed using reference TRBV7-6 and TRBJ2-1, is GAGVSQSPRYKVTKRGQDVALRCDPISGHVSLYWYRQALGQGPEFLTYFNYEAQQDKSGLPNDRFSAERPEGSISTLTIQRTEQRDSAMYRCASSLLAGSSYNEQFFGPGTRLTVL.

This clonotype has more than one count but fewer than ten. This chain links TRBV18 with TRBJ2-5, with TRBD2 identical over 7 bases. The CDR3 is 14 amino acids. The germline V gene encodes CDR1 KGHSH and CDR2 LQKENI. J gave up 5 bases and V 0 bases, and 3 bases lay outside the gene matches. CDR3 region: CASSPPGGSETQYF. The CDR3 region has the DNA TGTGCCAGCTCACCACCCGGGGGGTCGGAGACCCAGTACTTC.

J is TRBJ2-2 and V is TRBV20-1; unclear D gene. The CDR3 loop spans 14 amino acids. Looked up from germline, CDR1 is DFQATT and CDR2 is SNEGSKA (reference sequence). V was pared by 5 bases and J by 0 bases, with 10 bases between. The CDR3 protein is CSARADTNTGELFF. DNA of the CDR3: TGCAGTGCTCGGGCAGACACGAACACCGGGGAGCTGTTTTTT.

In its sample, this clonotype was seen many times. The chain joins TRBV28 to TRBJ2-6, with 10 positions matching TRBD1. The CDR3 extends over 21 amino acids. Unmatched junction bases numbered 19, after V lost 6 bases and J lost 2 bases. Germline values: CDR1 MDHEN, CDR2 SYDVKM. The CDR3 DNA is TGTGCCAGCAGCCCCGGGACAGGGGAACGGTGGGGGGTACCTGGGGCCAACGTCCTGACTTTC. It specifies CASSPGTGERWGVPGANVLTF.

This clonotype was picked up many times. This sequence joins TRBV5-1 and TRBJ1-2; possibly TRBD1 for D (5 bases). The CDR3 runs to 19 residues. Between the trimmed V and J ends, which lost 4 bases and 5 bases, there was a span of 30 bases. CDR1 and CDR2 from the germline V gene are SGHRS and YFSETQ. The CDR3 spells CASSRQTDAGLRGMYGYTF. The CDR3 nucleotides are TGCGCCAGCAGCCGTCAGACAGACGCAGGGCTAAGAGGGATGTATGGCTACACCTTC. The full variable domain, rest sourced from reference TRBV5-1 and TRBJ1-2, is KAGVTQTPRYLIKTRGQQVTLSCSPISGHRSVSWYQQTPGQGLQFLFEYFSETQRNKGNFPGRFSGRQFSNSRSEMNVSTLELGDSALYLCASSRQTDAGLRGMYGYTFGSGTRLTVV.

This chain joins TRBV28 and TRBJ1-2; perhaps TRBD1 as D (5 bases). The germline V gene encodes CDR1 MDHEN and CDR2 SYDVKM. This CDR3 region has 18 residues. Trimming took 7 bases from V and 6 from J, leaving 30 bases between them. The CDR3 spells CASTQLPPREQARHGYTF. The CDR3 region has the DNA TGTGCCAGCACCCAGCTCCCGCCCAGGGAGCAAGCAAGGCATGGCTACACCTTC.

Ten or more counts support this clonotype. The chain has TRBV12-3 or TRBV12-4 and TRBJ1-4; D may be TRBD1 (5 bases). The V end was cut by 5 bases, the J end by 7 bases, with 14 bases between. CDR3 length equals 14 residues. The CDR3 reads CASSPIGAGEKLFF. CDR3 DNA: TGTGCCAGCAGTCCGATCGGGGCTGGTGAAAAACTGTTTTTT.

In its sample, this clonotype was seen a few times. This chain joins TRBV11-2 and TRBJ2-5; 8 bases are a match to TRBD2. Germline-derived CDR1 and CDR2 are SGHAT and FQNNGV. Unmatched junction bases numbered 7, after V lost 5 bases and J lost 2 bases. This CDR3 is 15 amino acids long. CDR3 DNA sequence: TGTGCCAGCAGCCTTGTCGGCGGGAGGCAAGAGACCCAGTACTTC. Protein: CASSLVGGRQETQYF.